A single sample is the source of the 3 T cell receptor beta chains below, sequenced in a study of cytomegalovirus exposure and HLA in healthy donors. The repertoire was sequenced with immunoSEQ multiplex PCR; TCRdb's copy has only in-frame clones and lacks some. The repertoire consists of 50,000 to 80,000 clones, with roughly 90% occurring once and the leading ten covering approximately 1.5%. The sample was PBMCs. Receptors were obtained from a woman aged 18-29 years in good health and CMV-seronegative.

The rearrangement links TRBV2 to TRBJ2-5, with a weak D call TRBD2 (5 bases). CDR3 length equals 14 residues. CDR1 SNHLY and CDR2 FYNNEI come from the germline V gene. V shed 6 bases and J shed 1 base, with 12 bases lying between them. The CDR3 protein is CASSQRTLQETQYF. The CDR3, as DNA: TGTGCCAGCAGCCAACGGACTCTCCAAGAGACCCAGTACTTC.

V and J are TRBV9 and TRBJ1-2; no clear D. The V gene lost 0 bases and the J gene lost 1 base, with 7 bases spanning the gap. This CDR3 contains 14 residues. Germline V gene sequence: CDR1 SGDLS, CDR2 YYNGEE. The CDR3 protein is CASSVDAGNYGYTF. The CDR3 bases are TGTGCCAGCAGCGTAGACGCCGGTAACTATGGCTACACCTTC.

The chain uses TRBV4-2 and TRBJ2-7, with D possibly matching TRBD1 (6 bases). The V and J ends lost 4 bases and 3 bases respectively, with 16 bases between them. There are 15 residues in the CDR3. Germline CDR1 is LGHNA and CDR2 is YNFKEQ. The CDR3 sequence is CASSPASTGIYEQYF. The CDR3, as DNA: TGTGCCAGCAGCCCTGCCAGCACAGGGATCTACGAGCAGTACTTC.